Each of the 14 T cell receptor beta chains below was sequenced from the same sample in a study of beta chain features in type 1 diabetes. The authors reverse transcribed all of the isolated RNA, so sequencing captured expressed TCRB transcripts. The repertoire was sequenced with immunoSEQ multiplex PCR; TCRdb's copy has only in-frame clones and lacks some. In the table there are about 200,000 clones, about a tenth of which are singletons. Sequencing was performed on central memory CD4+ T cells from blood. Every receptor here comes from a man younger than 30 in good health.

The genes are TRBV18 and TRBJ1-1, with 7 bases lining up with TRBD1. This CDR3 contains 14 residues. Germline V CDR1 and CDR2: KGHSH, LQKENI. Unmatched junction bases numbered 8, after V lost 6 bases and J lost 4 bases. The CDR3 is CASSSQGEVTEAFF. DNA for the CDR3: TGTGCCAGCTCGTCTCAGGGGGAGGTCACTGAAGCTTTCTTT.

The CDR3 spells CASSGTGDTEAFF. The CDR3 DNA sequence: TGCGCCAGCAGTGGGACAGGGGACACTGAAGCTTTCTTT. V is TRBV5-1 and J is TRBJ1-1; 10 positions match TRBD1. Germline V gene sequence: CDR1 SGHRS, CDR2 YFSETQ. CDR3 size: 13 residues. With 5 bases clipped from V and 3 bases from J, the junction kept 1 base outside the gene matches.

This clone was recorded a few times. J is TRBJ2-7 and V is TRBV28; 9 bases line up with TRBD1. The CDR3 sequence is 16 residues long. Germline CDR1 reads MDHEN; CDR2 reads SYDVKM. The junction had 12 bases not matched to a gene; V was cut back by 5 bases and J by 4 bases. The CDR3 is CASSVSSGTGSYEQYF. As DNA, the CDR3 is TGTGCCAGCAGTGTTTCCTCCGGGACAGGGTCATACGAGCAGTACTTC.

The table lists this clone with many counts. This chain links TRBV28 with TRBJ2-2; 12 nucleotides align to TRBD2. The CDR3 is made up of 16 amino acids. J was trimmed by 4 bases and V by 6 bases; bases with no gene match: 6. Germline V CDR1 and CDR2: MDHEN, SYDVKM. CDR3: CASSPTSGSVTGELFF. The CDR3 coding sequence is TGTGCCAGCAGCCCGACTAGCGGGAGCGTCACCGGGGAGCTGTTTTTT.

This clone has a count of ten or more. The CDR3 protein is CASRGLNIQYF. The CDR3 bases are TGTGCCAGCAGAGGTCTAAACATTCAGTACTTC. V is TRBV27 and J is TRBJ2-4; D gene ambiguous. Trimming took off 6 bases at V and 6 bases at J, with 6 bases between the two ends. Germline assignment: CDR1 MNHEY and CDR2 SMNVEV (reference sequence). The CDR3 has 11 residues.

The chain links TRBV5-1 to TRBJ2-5; D is tentatively TRBD1 or TRBD2 (6 bases each). CDR3 length equals 14 residues. Germline loops: CDR1 SGHRS, CDR2 YFSETQ. Trimming left V 7 bases short and J 3 bases short, with 16 bases between. CDR3 DNA: TGCGCCAGCTTCCTGGGGGGCGCGGAAGAGACCCAGTACTTC. Translation gives CASFLGGAEETQYF.

With respect to this clone: This sample also contains other DNA sequences that code for the same CDR3. The rearrangement uses TRBV30 and TRBJ2-1; 8 bases are shared with TRBD2. The CDR3 length is 14 residues. Germline assignment: CDR1 GTSNPN and CDR2 SVGIG (reference sequence). V lost 2 bases to trimming and J lost 4 bases; unmatched junction nucleotides: 4. CDR3 in amino acids: CAWSSGRSYNEQFF. The CDR3, as DNA: TGTGCCTGGAGTAGCGGGAGATCGTACAATGAGCAGTTCTTC.

The chain is built from TRBV29-1 and TRBJ2-2; 8 bases are a match to TRBD2. CDR1 SQVTM and CDR2 ANQGSEA come from the germline V gene. V gave up 6 bases and J gave up 4 bases; unmatched junction bases: 7. The CDR3 consists of 14 residues. The CDR3 loop is CSVTGAGVTGELFF. The DNA for the CDR3 is TGCAGCGTGACCGGAGCGGGAGTCACCGGGGAGCTGTTTTTT.

This clone has just a few counts. The J gene is TRBJ2-1, the V gene TRBV18; 7 positions agree with TRBD2. Germline V gene lookup returns CDR1 KGHSH and CDR2 LQKENI. The CDR3 is 15 residues long. J was trimmed by 3 bases and V by 3 bases; bases with no gene match: 5. This CDR3 reads CASSPQAGLYNEQFF. Written as DNA, the CDR3 is TGTGCCAGCTCACCCCAAGCGGGACTCTACAATGAGCAGTTCTTC.

This clone was picked up one time. The V and J genes are TRBV4-1 and TRBJ2-7; maybe TRBD1 (6 bases). Trimming removed 0 bases from V and 0 bases from J, with 12 bases in between. Germline-derived CDR1 and CDR2 are MGHRA and YSYEKL. The CDR3 totals 16 residues. This CDR3 reads CASSQDPTGYSYEQYF. CDR3 DNA: TGCGCCAGCAGCCAAGATCCCACAGGGTACTCCTACGAGCAGTACTTC.

In this sample, this clone turned up a few times. This sequence joins TRBV5-1 and TRBJ2-3; the D gene is possibly TRBD2 (5 bases). Germline V gene sequence: CDR1 SGHRS, CDR2 YFSETQ. The ends were cut back, 0 bases at V and 7 bases at J, with 15 bases in the middle. The CDR3 loop spans 15 amino acids. The CDR3 loop reads CASSLVASNGNTQYF. The CDR3 nucleotides are TGCGCCAGCAGCTTGGTGGCGTCAAACGGGAATACGCAGTATTTT. Full variable domain (rest looked up from reference TRBV5-1 and TRBJ2-3): KAGVTQTPRYLIKTRGQQVTLSCSPISGHRSVSWYQQTPGQGLQFLFEYFSETQRNKGNFPGRFSGRQFSNSRSEMNVSTLELGDSALYLCASSLVASNGNTQYFGPGTRLTVL.

In the case of this clone: The sample has other DNA sequences that encode this CDR3 too. The chain carries TRBV20-1 and TRBJ2-5; D unresolved. Germline CDR1 is DFQATT and CDR2 is SNEGSKA (reference sequence). The CDR3 has 11 amino acids. V lost 6 bases and J lost 1, with 6 bases in between. The CDR3 DNA reads TGCAGTGCCTCCGGCCAAGAGACCCAGTACTTC. This gives the protein CSASGQETQYF.

CDR3 coding DNA: TGTGCCAGCAGCTCAAACTACGATACGCAGTATTTT. Its protein product is CASSSNYDTQYF. The rearrangement links TRBV7-9 to TRBJ2-3, with unresolved D. This CDR3 contains 12 residues. Germline values: CDR1 SEHNR, CDR2 FQNEAQ (reference sequence). The V end was cut by 4 bases, the J end by 6 bases, with 8 bases between.

In this sample, this clone turned up a few times. The chain couples TRBV5-1 to TRBJ2-3; possible D gene TRBD2, 5 bases. The V gene's germline CDR1 is SGHRS and CDR2 YFSETQ. Trimming removed 4 bases from V and 2 bases from J, with 14 bases in between. The CDR3 has 15 residues. The CDR3 coding sequence is TGCGCCAGCAGCCCCGGGAACGCTAACACAGATACGCAGTATTTT. Protein: CASSPGNANTDTQYF.